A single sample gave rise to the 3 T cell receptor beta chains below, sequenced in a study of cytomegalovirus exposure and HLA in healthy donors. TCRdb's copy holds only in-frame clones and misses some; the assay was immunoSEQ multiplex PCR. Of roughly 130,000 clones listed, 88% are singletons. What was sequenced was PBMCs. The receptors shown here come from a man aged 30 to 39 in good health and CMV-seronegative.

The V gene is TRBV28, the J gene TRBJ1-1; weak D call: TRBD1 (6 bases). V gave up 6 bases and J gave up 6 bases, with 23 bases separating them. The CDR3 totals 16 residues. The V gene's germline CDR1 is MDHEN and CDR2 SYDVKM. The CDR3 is CASRVGGAGGNSEAFF. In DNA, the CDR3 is TGTGCCAGCAGAGTGGGGGGGGCTGGGGGAAACTCTGAAGCTTTCTTT.

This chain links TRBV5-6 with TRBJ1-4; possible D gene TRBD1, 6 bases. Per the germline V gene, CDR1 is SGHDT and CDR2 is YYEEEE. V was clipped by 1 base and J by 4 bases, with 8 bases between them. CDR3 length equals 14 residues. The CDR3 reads CASSLTGYNEKLFF. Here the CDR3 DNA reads TGTGCCAGCAGCTTGACAGGGTATAATGAAAAACTGTTTTTT.

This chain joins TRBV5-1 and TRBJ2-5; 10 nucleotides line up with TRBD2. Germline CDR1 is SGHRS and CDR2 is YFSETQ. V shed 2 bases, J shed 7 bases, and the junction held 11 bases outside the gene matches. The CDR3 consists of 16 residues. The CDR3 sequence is CASSFSAGGARVTQYF. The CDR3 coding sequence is TGCGCCAGCAGCTTTTCAGCGGGAGGGGCCCGTGTGACCCAGTACTTC.